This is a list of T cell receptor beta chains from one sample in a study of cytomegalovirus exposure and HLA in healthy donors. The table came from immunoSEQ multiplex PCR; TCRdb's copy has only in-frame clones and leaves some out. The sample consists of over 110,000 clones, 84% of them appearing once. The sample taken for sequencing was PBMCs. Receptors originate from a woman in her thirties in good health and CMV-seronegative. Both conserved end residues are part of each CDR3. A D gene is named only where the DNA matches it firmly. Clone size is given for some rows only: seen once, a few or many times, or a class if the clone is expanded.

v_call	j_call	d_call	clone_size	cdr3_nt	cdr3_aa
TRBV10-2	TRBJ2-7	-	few	TGCGCCAGCAGTGAGGGCGGCTCCTACGAGCAGTACTTC	CASSEGGSYEQYF
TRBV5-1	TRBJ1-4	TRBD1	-	TGCGCCAGCAGCCTACAGGGGGGTAATGAAAAACTGTTTTTT	CASSLQGGNEKLFF
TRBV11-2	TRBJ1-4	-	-	TGTGCCAGCAGCTTAGGCCGGGGTGAAAAACTGTTTTTT	CASSLGRGEKLFF
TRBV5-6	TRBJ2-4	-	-	TGTGCCAGCAGCTTGGTTTATAGGGGAACCAAAAACATTCAGTACTTC	CASSLVYRGTKNIQYF
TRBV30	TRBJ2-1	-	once	TGTGCTACTCGGTCCTGGGGGGGCCGCAACAATGAGCAGTTCTTC	CATRSWGGRNNEQFF
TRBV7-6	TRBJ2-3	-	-	TGTGCCAGCAGCTTAAGGGACTCTCGCACAGATACGCAGTATTTT	CASSLRDSRTDTQYF
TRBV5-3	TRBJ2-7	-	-	TGTGCCATGTTGACCGGGACACCATGGGGTTACGAGCAGTACTTC	CAMLTGTPWGYEQYF
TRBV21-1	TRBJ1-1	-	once	TGTGCCAGCGGTCCGGGACAGGGATTAATGCGCACTGAAGCTTTCTTT	CASGPGQGLMRTEAFF
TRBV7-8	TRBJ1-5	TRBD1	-	TGTGCCAGCAGCCCCACCGGGACAGCCGTGAACCAGCCCCAGCATTTT	CASSPTGTAVNQPQHF
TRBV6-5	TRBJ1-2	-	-	TGTGCCAGCAGTTACTCGGAGGGACTTAACTATGGCTACACCTTC	CASSYSEGLNYGYTF
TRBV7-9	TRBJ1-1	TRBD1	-	TGTGCCAGCAGCTTAGGTTTCGGACAGGGCAGGAACACTGAAGCTTTCTTT	CASSLGFGQGRNTEAFF
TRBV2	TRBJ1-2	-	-	TGTGCCAGCACAGGGTTGCGTGGCGGCTACACCTTC	CASTGLRGGYTF
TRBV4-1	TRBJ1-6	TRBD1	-	TGCGCCAGCAGCCAAAGACAGGGGGGTAATTCACCCCTCCACTTT	CASSQRQGGNSPLHF
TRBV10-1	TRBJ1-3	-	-	TGCGCCAGCAGCCATACACAGGGACACCAAAACACCATATATTTT	CASSHTQGHQNTIYF
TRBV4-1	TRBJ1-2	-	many	TGCGCCAGCAGCCAAGGAGGCTATCTTGGCTACACCTTC	CASSQGGYLGYTF
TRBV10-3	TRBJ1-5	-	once	TGTGCCATCAGTGATCTCGCGGAAGAGCCCCAGCATTTT	CAISDLAEEPQHF
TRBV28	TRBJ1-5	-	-	TGTGCCAGCAGTAGGCAGGACAATCAGCCCCAGCATTTT	CASSRQDNQPQHF
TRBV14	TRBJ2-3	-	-	TGTGCCAGCAGCCAAGATCTCGGGGGGCTGGCAGGAGATACGCAGTATTTT	CASSQDLGGLAGDTQYF
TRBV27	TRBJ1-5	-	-	TGTGCCAGCAGTTTAATTGGCAGAATCAATCAGCCCCAGCATTTT	CASSLIGRINQPQHF
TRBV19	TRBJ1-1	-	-	TGTGCCAGTAGTATAATCGGTTCTTTGGAAGCTTTCTTT	CASSIIGSLEAFF
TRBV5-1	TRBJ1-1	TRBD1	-	TGCGCCAGCAGCTTAGGACAGGGGGGAATGAACACTGAAGCTTTCTTT	CASSLGQGGMNTEAFF
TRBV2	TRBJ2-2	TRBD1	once	TGTGCCAGCAGTGAACAGGGGGCCGGGGAGCTGTTTTTT	CASSEQGAGELFF
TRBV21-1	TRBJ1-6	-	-	TGTGCCAGCAGCAAAGGTACGAGGGATCCCCTCCACTTT	CASSKGTRDPLHF
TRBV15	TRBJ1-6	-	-	TGTGCCACCAGCAGAGAGACCGGGGGAAATTCACCCCTCCACTTT	CATSRETGGNSPLHF
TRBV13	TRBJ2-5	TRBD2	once	TGTGCCAGCAGCCGAAAGAGCGGGGGGGAAGAGACCCAGTACTTC	CASSRKSGGEETQYF
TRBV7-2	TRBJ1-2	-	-	TGTGCCAGCAGCTTAGCCCCGGGGGCGGGGGAAGGCTACACCTTC	CASSLAPGAGEGYTF
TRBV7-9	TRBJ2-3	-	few	TGTGCCAGCAGCTCTGGACAAGAACATAGCACAGATACGCAGTATTTT	CASSSGQEHSTDTQYF
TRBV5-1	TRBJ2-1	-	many	TGCGCCAGCAGTGTCATGAGCTCCTACAATGAGCAGTTCTTC	CASSVMSSYNEQFF
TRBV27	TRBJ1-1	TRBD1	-	TGTGCCAGCAGTACGGGACAGGGGATGAACACTGAAGCTTTCTTT	CASSTGQGMNTEAFF
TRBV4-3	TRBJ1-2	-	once	TGCGCCAGCAGCCAAGATTTTGACTTCTATGGCTACACCTTC	CASSQDFDFYGYTF
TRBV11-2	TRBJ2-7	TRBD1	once	TGTGCCAGCAGCTTGGGCAGGGGGATCTACGAGCAGTACTTC	CASSLGRGIYEQYF
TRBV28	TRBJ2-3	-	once	TGTGCCAGCAGTGGGAGGGGGGGCACAGATACGCAGTATTTT	CASSGRGGTDTQYF
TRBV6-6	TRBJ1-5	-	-	TGTGCCAGCAGTTACAGTAGTTGGGAGAGCAATCAGCCCCAGCATTTT	CASSYSSWESNQPQHF
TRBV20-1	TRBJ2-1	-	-	TGCAGTGCTAGCCGGGGTGAGCAGTTCTTC	CSASRGEQFF
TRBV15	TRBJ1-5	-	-	TGTGCCACCAGCGCCGAACAGGGTTTTCAGCCCCAGCATTTT	CATSAEQGFQPQHF
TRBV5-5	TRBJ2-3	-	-	TGTGCCAGCAGCTCCCAGGGTACAGATACGCAGTATTTT	CASSSQGTDTQYF
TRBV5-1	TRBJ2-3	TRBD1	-	TGCGCCAGCAGCTTGACAGGGGGCGCTAGCACAGATACGCAGTATTTT	CASSLTGGASTDTQYF
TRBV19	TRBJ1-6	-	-	TGTGCCACTAATGACAGGCAGGGCTCACCCCTCCACTTT	CATNDRQGSPLHF
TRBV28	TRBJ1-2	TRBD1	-	TGTGCCAGCAGTTCCCAACCGGACAGGGGGCGCAGCTACTATGGCTACACCTTC	CASSSQPDRGRSYYGYTF
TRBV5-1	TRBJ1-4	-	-	TGCGCCAGCAGCTTGGCGGGGTCGGGAGGGAATGAAAAACTGTTTTTT	CASSLAGSGGNEKLFF
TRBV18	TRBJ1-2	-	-	TGTGCCAGCTCCCCGGGCGGGACCGAGGCTAACTATGGCTACACCTTC	CASSPGGTEANYGYTF
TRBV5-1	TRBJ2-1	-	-	TGCGCCAGCAGTCCAAATACGGGGTTCGGCTACAATGAGCAGTTCTTC	CASSPNTGFGYNEQFF
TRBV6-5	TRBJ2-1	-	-	TGTGCCAGCAGAGCCTCCGGGAGAAAGGTCAATGAGCAGTTCTTC	CASRASGRKVNEQFF
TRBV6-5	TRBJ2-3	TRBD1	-	TGTGCCAGCAGACAGGGGGGTAGCACAGATACGCAGTATTTT	CASRQGGSTDTQYF
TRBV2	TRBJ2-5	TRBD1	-	TGTGCCAGCACCGGGGGGACAGGGGAGGGGACCCAGTACTTC	CASTGGTGEGTQYF
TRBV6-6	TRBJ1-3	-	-	TGTGCCAGCAGTTACGTAGGGGCTGGAAACACCATATATTTT	CASSYVGAGNTIYF
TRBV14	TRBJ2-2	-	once	TGTGCCAGCAGCCAAAACGTCTTGGCAACCGGGGAGCTGTTTTTT	CASSQNVLATGELFF
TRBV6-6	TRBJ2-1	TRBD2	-	TGTGCCAGCAGTTCCCTCTTAGCGGGGGGTAACAATGAGCAGTTCTTC	CASSSLLAGGNNEQFF
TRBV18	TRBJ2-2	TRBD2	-	TGTGCCAGCTCCCCCACGGGACTAGTTAACACCGGGGAGCTGTTTTTT	CASSPTGLVNTGELFF
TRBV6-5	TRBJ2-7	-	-	TGTGCCAGCAGTTACTCGATAGGCCACAGCTCCTACGAGCAGTACTTC	CASSYSIGHSSYEQYF
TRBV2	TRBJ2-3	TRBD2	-	TGTGCCAGCAGTTTGCGTGGACTAGCGGGAGATACGCAGTATTTT	CASSLRGLAGDTQYF
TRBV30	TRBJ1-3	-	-	TGTGCCTGGAGTCAGACTGGCTCTGGAAACACCATATATTTT	CAWSQTGSGNTIYF
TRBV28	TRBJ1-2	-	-	TGTGCCAGCAGTTTAAGCGGCAGCCACTATGGCTACACCTTC	CASSLSGSHYGYTF